The sequence of this T cell receptor beta chain was determined in a study of cytomegalovirus exposure and HLA in healthy donors. Study details: Across 350 to 500 genotyped donors, 81% landed in the Caucasian-associated ancestry cluster.

This clone was observed a single time. The target antigen is unknown. The PCR contained 60 Vbeta and 13 Jbeta primers. TCRdb keeps only in-frame clones here, not all; method: immunoSEQ multiplex PCR. The sample has some 140,000 clones; 70% to 80% are singletons. Study-level results: Clonal expansion, a later analysis showed, was greater in HLA-associated TCR beta chains than in equally common others. Cytomegalovirus-associated TCR beta chains were listed, numbering 150 to 200. HLA alleles showed associations with around 15,000 TCR beta sequences in a later analysis, at a 0.05 false discovery rate.

This receptor was taken from a man younger than 40 in good health and CMV-seropositive. Material for sequencing was PBMCs.

The CDR3 sequence: CASSFSGLAERTDTQYF. In nucleotides, the CDR3 is TGTGCCAGCAGCTTTTCGGGACTAGCGGAGCGCACAGATACGCAGTATTTT. The chain has TRBV9 and TRBJ2-3; 11 bases line up with TRBD2. V trimming: 4 bases; J trimming: 1 base; junction bases outside the gene matches: 8. The CDR3 is 17 residues long. Germline lookup yields CDR1 SGDLS and CDR2 YYNGEE.